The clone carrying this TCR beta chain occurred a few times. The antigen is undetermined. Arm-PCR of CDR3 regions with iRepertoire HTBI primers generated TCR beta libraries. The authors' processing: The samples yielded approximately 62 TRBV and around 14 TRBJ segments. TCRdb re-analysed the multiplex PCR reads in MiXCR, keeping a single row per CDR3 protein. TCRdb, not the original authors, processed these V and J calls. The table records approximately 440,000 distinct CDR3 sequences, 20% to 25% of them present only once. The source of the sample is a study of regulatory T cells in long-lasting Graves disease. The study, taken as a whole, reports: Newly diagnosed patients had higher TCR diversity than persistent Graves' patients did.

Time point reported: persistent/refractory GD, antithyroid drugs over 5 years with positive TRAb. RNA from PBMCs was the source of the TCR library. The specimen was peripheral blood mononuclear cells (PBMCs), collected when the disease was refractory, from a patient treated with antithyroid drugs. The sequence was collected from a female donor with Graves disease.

The CDR3 nucleotides read TGTGCCAGCAGCTCGGCGGGGTCCACCTACAATGAGCAGTTCTTC. Translating gives CASSSAGSTYNEQFF. The chain carries TRBV7-2 and TRBJ2-1; tentative D call: TRBD2 (6 bases). This CDR3 contains 15 residues. Trimming removed 4 bases at V and 2 bases at J, with 12 bases between. Germline CDR1 SGHTA, CDR2 FQGNSA. The complete variable domain, with remaining parts taken from reference TRBV7-2 and TRBJ2-1, reads GAGVSQSPSNKVTEKGKDVELRCDPISGHTALYWYRQSLGQGLEFLIYFQGNSAPDKSGLPSDRFSAERTGGSVSTLTIQRTQQEDSAVYLCASSSAGSTYNEQFFGPGTRLTVL.